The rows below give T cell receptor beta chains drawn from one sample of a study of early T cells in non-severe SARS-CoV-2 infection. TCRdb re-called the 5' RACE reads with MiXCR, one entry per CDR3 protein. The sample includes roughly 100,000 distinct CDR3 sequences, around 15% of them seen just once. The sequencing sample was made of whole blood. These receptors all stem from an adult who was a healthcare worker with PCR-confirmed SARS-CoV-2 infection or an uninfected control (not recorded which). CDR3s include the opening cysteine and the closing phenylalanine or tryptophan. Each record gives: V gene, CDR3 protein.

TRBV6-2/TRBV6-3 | CASSYSDYRGLTTEAFF
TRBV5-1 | CASTEGGIRDTQYF
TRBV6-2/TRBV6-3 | CASSSGQWNSETQYF
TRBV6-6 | CASSGHLPETEAFF
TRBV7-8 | CASSFIKGISGLSYNEQFF
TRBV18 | CASFTDTENTEAFF
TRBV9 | CASSVGLGTRAYEQYF
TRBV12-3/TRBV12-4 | CASSLRRADEKLFF
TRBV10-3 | CAISESVEFEQYF
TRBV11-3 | CASSLDQASGEKQYF
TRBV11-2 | CASSWTSGSETQYF
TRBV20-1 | CSGRSGGNTEAFF
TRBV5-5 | CASSFRANMNTEAFF
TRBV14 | CASSQDKRDSSSTDTQYF
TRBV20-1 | CSARVIGHASEQYF
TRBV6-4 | CASSDGQRDTDTQYF
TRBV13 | CASVIGRTDTQYF
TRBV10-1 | CASSLRQSNTEAFF
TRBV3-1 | CASSPIDPGIQYF
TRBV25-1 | CASRSSGIFTDTQYF
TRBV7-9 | CASSLRGAGPDEQYF
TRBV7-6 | CASSSPASGNTIYF
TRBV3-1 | CASSPGTDVYNEQFF
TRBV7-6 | CASGWTATNEKLFF
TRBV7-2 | CASSFMKGANQPQHF
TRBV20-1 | CSVPTGGHEKLFF
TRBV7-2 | CASRQGHGVYEQYF
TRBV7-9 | CASSFGGGGDSSGNTIYF